This T cell receptor beta chain comes out of a study of T cell changes during pregnancy in multiple sclerosis. Sequenced by immunoSEQ multiplex PCR; TCRdb stores in-frame clones only, minus some. This sample carries more than 75,000 clones, about 95% of them seen once, and the ten largest clones take 2.5%. With 0 bases removed from V and 4 bases from J, the gap between germline ends came to 17 bases. Germline CDR1 is ENHRY and CDR2 is SYGVKD. This CDR3 is built from 17 residues. The TCR was taken from a female donor with multiple sclerosis, enrolled in a pregnancy study. The chain is built from TRBV10-3 and TRBJ2-3, with TRBD2 as a possible D gene (5 bases). Specimen: peripheral blood, collected in the third trimester of pregnancy. The CDR3 loop is CAISESIIRGSADTQYF. The CDR3 bases are TGTGCCATCAGTGAGTCGATTATAAGAGGGTCGGCAGATACGCAGTATTTT.